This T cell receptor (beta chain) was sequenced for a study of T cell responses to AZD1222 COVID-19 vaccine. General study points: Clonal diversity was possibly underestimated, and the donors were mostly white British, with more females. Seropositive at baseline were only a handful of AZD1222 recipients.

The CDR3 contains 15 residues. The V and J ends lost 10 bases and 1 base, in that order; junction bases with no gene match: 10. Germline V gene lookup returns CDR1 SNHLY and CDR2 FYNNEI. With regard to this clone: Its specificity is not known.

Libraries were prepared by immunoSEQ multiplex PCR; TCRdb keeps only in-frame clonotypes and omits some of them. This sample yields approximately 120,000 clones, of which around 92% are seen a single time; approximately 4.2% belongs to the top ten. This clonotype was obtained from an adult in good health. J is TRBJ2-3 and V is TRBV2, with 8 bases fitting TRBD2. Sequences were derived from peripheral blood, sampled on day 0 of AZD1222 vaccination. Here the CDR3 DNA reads TGTGCCACCCGGGCGGGGGGCTGGGGCACAGATACGCAGTATTTT. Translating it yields CATRAGGWGTDTQYF.